What follows are 9 T cell receptor beta chains derived from one specimen sequenced in a study of regulatory T cells in long-lasting Graves disease. Sample time point: newly diagnosed GD, antithyroid drugs for less than 3 months. Construction of the TCR library relied on RNA isolated from PBMCs. CDR3 regions were amplified by Arm-PCR using iRepertoire HTBI primers to build TCR beta libraries. From the multiplex PCR reads, TCRdb called clonotypes with MiXCR, one entry per CDR3 protein. The table lists approximately 480,000 distinct CDR3 sequences, roughly 16% of them singletons. The same sample was also used in a study of T cells in Graves' hyperthyroidism and ophthalmopathy.

Sequenced material: peripheral blood mononuclear cells (PBMCs), taken at new diagnosis, from a patient treated with antithyroid drugs. Receptors were obtained from a man aged 35 to 55 with Graves disease.

This clonotype was observed at least ten times. V gene TRBV6-2 or TRBV6-3 combines with J gene TRBJ1-1; D not resolved. CDR1 and CDR2 (germline): MNHEY, SVGEGT. CDR3 length: 15 residues. V lost 5 bases and J lost 1, with 14 bases in between. The CDR3 sequence is CASSEVVWQNTEAFF. CDR3 nucleotides: TGTGCCAGCAGTGAAGTAGTATGGCAGAACACTGAAGCTTTCTTT.

This clonotype was detected many times. The chain joins TRBV28 to TRBJ1-1; possibly TRBD1 for D (5 bases). Germline V gene lookup returns CDR1 MDHEN and CDR2 SYDVKM. CDR3 length equals 15 residues. The V and J ends lost 1 base and 7 bases respectively, with 16 bases between them. The CDR3 sequence: CASSLFNPGQGEAFF. The CDR3 DNA follows: TGTGCCAGCAGTTTATTCAACCCAGGGCAGGGTGAAGCTTTCTTT.

The chain joins TRBV5-1 to TRBJ2-7, with 10 bases fitting TRBD2. Germline V gene data show CDR1 as SGHRS and CDR2 as YFSETQ. The ends lost 0 bases at V and 7 bases at J; junction bases unmatched: 10. The CDR3 spans 16 residues. This CDR3 reads CASSLAASGSFGEQYF. DNA for the CDR3: TGCGCCAGCAGCTTGGCGGCTAGCGGGAGCTTCGGGGAGCAGTACTTC.

The chain couples TRBV20-1 to TRBJ1-5, with 7 bases lining up with TRBD1. This CDR3 contains 14 residues. The ends lost 0 bases at V and 7 bases at J; junction bases unmatched: 6. Germline V lookup: CDR1 DFQATT, CDR2 SNEGSKA (reference sequence). The CDR3 bases are TGCAGTGCTAGAGAAGGGACAGCGGGACAGCCCCAGCATTTT. Amino acids: CSAREGTAGQPQHF.

The chain is built from TRBV5-1 and TRBJ2-2, with D perhaps TRBD1 or TRBD2 (6 bases each). Looked up from germline, CDR1 is SGHRS and CDR2 is YFSETQ. The CDR3 spans 15 residues. V was shortened by 4 bases and J by 5 bases, with 15 bases between the two germline ends. The CDR3 reads CASSPGDTKTGELFF. DNA for the CDR3: TGCGCCAGCAGCCCGGGGGACACAAAAACCGGGGAGCTGTTTTTT.

This clonotype was detected ten times or more. The rearrangement uses TRBV2 and TRBJ1-5; D not resolved. CDR3 length equals 13 residues. The germline V gene has CDR1 SNHLY and CDR2 FYNNEI. V shed 7 bases and J shed 6 bases, with 13 bases lying between them. CDR3 sequence: CASNSREGQPQHF. DNA for the CDR3: TGTGCCAGCAACTCCCGGGAGGGTCAGCCCCAGCATTTT. Combining the CDR3 with reference TRBV2 and TRBJ1-5 gives the whole variable domain EPEVTQTPSHQVTQMGQEVILRCVPISNHLYFYWYRQILGQKVEFLVSFYNNEISEKSEIFDDQFSVERPDGSNFTLKIRSTKLEDSAMYFCASNSREGQPQHFGDGTRLSIL.

This clonotype was seen repeatedly, ten times or more. The chain has TRBV5-1 and TRBJ2-1; 11 bases line up with TRBD2. Trimming at V came to 4 bases and at J to 8 bases, leaving 8 bases not matched to a gene. The CDR3 runs to 15 residues. Germline V gene sequence: CDR1 SGHRS, CDR2 YFSETQ. The DNA of the CDR3 is TGCGCCAGCAGCGAACTAGCGGGAGAGGGGTATGAGCAGTTCTTC. Its protein is CASSELAGEGYEQFF. The whole variable domain, remainder taken from reference TRBV5-1 and TRBJ2-1, is KAGVTQTPRYLIKTRGQQVTLSCSPISGHRSVSWYQQTPGQGLQFLFEYFSETQRNKGNFPGRFSGRQFSNSRSEMNVSTLELGDSALYLCASSELAGEGYEQFFGPGTRLTVL.

This clonotype was counted only a few times. The genes are TRBV7-2 and TRBJ2-7, with D possibly matching TRBD1 (5 bases). CDR3 length: 14 amino acids. The germline gives CDR1 SGHTA, CDR2 FQGNSA. Trimming took off 5 bases at V and 2 bases at J, with 13 bases between the two ends. CDR3: CASSLYPGPYEQYF. The CDR3 coding sequence is TGTGCCAGCAGCCTCTACCCAGGGCCCTACGAGCAGTACTTC.

This clonotype has a count of ten or more. The chain links TRBV7-9 to TRBJ2-7; 7 bases are a match to TRBD1. Looked up from germline, CDR1 is SEHNR and CDR2 is FQNEAQ (reference sequence). This CDR3 is built from 13 residues. V was clipped by 1 base and J by 5 bases; unmatched bases: 2. CDR3 sequence (DNA): TGTGCCAGCAGCTTAGAGGGGGCCCACGAGCAGTACTTC. It is translated as CASSLEGAHEQYF.